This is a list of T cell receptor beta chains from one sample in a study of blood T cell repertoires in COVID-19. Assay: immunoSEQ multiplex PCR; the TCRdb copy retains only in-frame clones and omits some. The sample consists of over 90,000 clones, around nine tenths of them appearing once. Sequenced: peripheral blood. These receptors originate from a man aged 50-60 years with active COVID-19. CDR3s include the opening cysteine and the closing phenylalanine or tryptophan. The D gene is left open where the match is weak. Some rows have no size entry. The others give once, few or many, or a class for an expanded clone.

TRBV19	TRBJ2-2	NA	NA	TGTGCCAGTAGTATAGATAAGGGGACCGGGGAGCTGTTTTTT	CASSIDKGTGELFF
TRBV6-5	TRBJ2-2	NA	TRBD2	TGTGCCAGCAGTAGCGGGGGGGTCGACACCGGGGAGCTGTTTTTT	CASSSGGVDTGELFF
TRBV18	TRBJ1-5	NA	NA	TGTGCCAGCTCACCACAGACAGGTCAGCCCCAGCATTTT	CASSPQTGQPQHF
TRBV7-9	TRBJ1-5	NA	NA	TGTGCCAGCAGCGGGCCCGGAAATAATCAGCCCCAGCATTTT	CASSGPGNNQPQHF
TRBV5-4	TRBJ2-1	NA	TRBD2	TGTGCCAGCAGCGACGGGACTAGCGGGGGGGCCGGTGAGCAGTTCTTC	CASSDGTSGGAGEQFF
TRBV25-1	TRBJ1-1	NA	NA	TGTGCCAGCACTCGGGGGGCAGGGACTGAAGCTTTCTTT	CASTRGAGTEAFF
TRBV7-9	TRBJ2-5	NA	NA	TGTGCCAGCAGCTTATTAATCGGAGCTCCCCAAGAGACCCAGTACTTC	CASSLLIGAPQETQYF
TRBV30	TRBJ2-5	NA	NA	TGTGCCTGGAGCGAACTCAGGGAGACCCAGTACTTC	CAWSELRETQYF
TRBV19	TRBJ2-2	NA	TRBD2	TGTGCCAGTAGACCGAGACGGGGACTAGCTACCGGGGAGCTGTTTTTT	CASRPRRGLATGELFF
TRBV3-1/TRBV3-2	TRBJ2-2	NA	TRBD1	TGTGCCAGCAGCCGGACAGGTCGAACCGGGGAGCTGTTTTTT	CASSRTGRTGELFF
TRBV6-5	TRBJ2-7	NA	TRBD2	TGTGCCAGCAGTTCAGCGGGGAACGAGCAGTACTTC	CASSSAGNEQYF
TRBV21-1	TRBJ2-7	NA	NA	TGTGCCAGCAGCAAAGATCCCCAGGGGTCGGACAGGGACTTC	CASSKDPQGSDRDF
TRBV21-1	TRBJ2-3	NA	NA	TGTGCCAGCAGCAAAGGGAGGGGCGCTAGCACAGATACGCAGTATTTT	CASSKGRGASTDTQYF
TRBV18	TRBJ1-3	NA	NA	TGTGCCAGCTCACGTGGAGTCTCTGGAAACACCATATATTTT	CASSRGVSGNTIYF
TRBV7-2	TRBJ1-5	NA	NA	TGTGCCAGCAGCCCAGGGGATAACAATCAGCCCCAGCATTTT	CASSPGDNNQPQHF
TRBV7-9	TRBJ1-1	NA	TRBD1	TGTGCCAGCAGTTCTGCAGGGGGCATGGGGAACACTGAAGCTTTCTTT	CASSSAGGMGNTEAFF
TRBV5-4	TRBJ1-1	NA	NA	TGTGCCAGCAGCCTGGACAGACCCACTGAAGCTTTCTTT	CASSLDRPTEAFF
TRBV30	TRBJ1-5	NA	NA	TGTGCCTGGAGCGGTACAGGGTCGGCGCAGCCCCAGCATTTT	CAWSGTGSAQPQHF
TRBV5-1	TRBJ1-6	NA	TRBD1	TGCGCCAGCAGCTTCTCGCCGGGACAGGGAGGCTCACCCCTCCACTTT	CASSFSPGQGGSPLHF
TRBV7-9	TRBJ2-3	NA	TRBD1	TGTGCCAGCAGCCCGATAAGAGGGGGCCTGACAGATACGCAGTATTTT	CASSPIRGGLTDTQYF
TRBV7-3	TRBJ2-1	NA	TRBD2	TGTGCCAGCAGCCCGGCTAGCGGGGCCTCCTATGAGCAGTTCTTC	CASSPASGASYEQFF
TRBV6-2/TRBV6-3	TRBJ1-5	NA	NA	TGTGCCAGCAGTCAGGGTCAGCCCCAGCATTTT	CASSQGQPQHF
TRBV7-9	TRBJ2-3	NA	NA	TGTGCCAGCAGCTCCAGTTTTACGCAGTATTTT	CASSSSFTQYF
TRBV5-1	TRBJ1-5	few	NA	TGCGCCAGCAGCGTCAATTCGGGAGGGCCCCAGCATTTT	CASSVNSGGPQHF
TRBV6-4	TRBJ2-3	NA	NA	TGTGCCAGCAGTGCCACTAGCCGCCGCACAGATACGCAGTATTTT	CASSATSRRTDTQYF
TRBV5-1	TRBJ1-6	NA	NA	TGCGCCAGCAGTGTAGCAGATAATTCACCCCTCCACTTT	CASSVADNSPLHF
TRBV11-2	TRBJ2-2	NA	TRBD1	TGTGCCAGCAGCTACAGGGGGCGGGTCACCGGGGAGCTGTTTTTT	CASSYRGRVTGELFF
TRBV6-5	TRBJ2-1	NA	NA	TGTGCCAGCATGAGGTACAATGAGCAGTTCTTC	CASMRYNEQFF
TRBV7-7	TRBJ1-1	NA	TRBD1	TGTGCCTCTTGGGGACAGGGTGGGGTTATGAACACTGAAGCTTTCTTT	CASWGQGGVMNTEAFF
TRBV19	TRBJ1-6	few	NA	TGTGCCAGTAGTATAGATCGTCAGCGATCACCCCTCCACTTT	CASSIDRQRSPLHF
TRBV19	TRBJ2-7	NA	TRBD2	TGTGCCAGTAGTGTACGACTAGCGGGGGGGCCCTACGAGCAGTACTTC	CASSVRLAGGPYEQYF
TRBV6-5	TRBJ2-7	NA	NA	TGTGCCAGCAGTTACGAATCCAGGGGATCGCACGAGCAGTACTTC	CASSYESRGSHEQYF